This TCR beta chain was sequenced during a study of CD8 T cells in ankylosing spondylitis. Study results and caveats: Relatively rare in peripheral blood, disease-linked clones were also CD8+.

For this clonotype: Its matching antigen is unknown.

Each CDR3 protein is one row after TCRdb ran MiXCR on the 5' RACE reads. The data hold roughly 220,000 distinct CDR3 sequences, with over 9.5% observed a single time. This CDR3 comprises 15 residues. Trimming cost V 2 bases and J 0 bases, with 10 bases left between them. The germline V gene encodes CDR1 SGHTA and CDR2 FQGNSA. The sample comprised blood, either unsorted or a sorted T cell fraction (not recorded which). The gene calls are TRBV7-2 and TRBJ1-1; maybe TRBD1 (5 bases). The TCR sequence derives from a male donor with ankylosing spondylitis or in good health (not recorded which). CDR3 nucleotides: TGTGCCAGCAGCTTAAGGGCAGGGCTGAACACTGAAGCTTTCTTT. Amino acid sequence: CASSLRAGLNTEAFF.